This T cell receptor (beta chain) was recorded in a study of T cell repertoires in cytomegalovirus infection. Whole-study results and caveats: In two of eight donors, the top clonotype was HLA-C-restricted CMV-specific. The cumulative frequency of public TCR beta families identified carriers of CMV plus the relevant HLA.

This clonotype has at least ten counts. No antigen is known for it. The CDR3 is made up of 15 amino acids. Germline loops: CDR1 MDHEN, CDR2 SYDVKM. V was shortened by 3 bases and J by 1 base, with 9 bases between the two germline ends. TCRdb ran MiXCR on the reads and lists one entry per CDR3 protein. The repertoire holds 450,000 to 550,000 distinct CDR3 sequences, with 15% to 20% as singletons. The clonotype originates from a human donor in good health (CMV status not recorded). Some clones in this sample may be carry-over from other donors' samples. This rearrangement joins TRBV28 to TRBJ2-2; TRBD1 might be the D (5 bases). What was sequenced was CD8+ T cells from PBMCs. This CDR3 reads CASSFYRKNTGELFF. The CDR3 DNA follows: TGTGCCAGCAGTTTCTACAGGAAGAACACCGGGGAGCTGTTTTTT. Using reference TRBV28 and TRBJ2-2 for the parts outside the CDR3, the full variable domain is DVKVTQSSRYLVKRTGEKVFLECVQDMDHENMFWYRQDPGLGLRLIYFSYDVKMKEKGDIPEGYSVSREKKERFSLILESASTNQTSMYLCASSFYRKNTGELFFGEGSRLTVL.